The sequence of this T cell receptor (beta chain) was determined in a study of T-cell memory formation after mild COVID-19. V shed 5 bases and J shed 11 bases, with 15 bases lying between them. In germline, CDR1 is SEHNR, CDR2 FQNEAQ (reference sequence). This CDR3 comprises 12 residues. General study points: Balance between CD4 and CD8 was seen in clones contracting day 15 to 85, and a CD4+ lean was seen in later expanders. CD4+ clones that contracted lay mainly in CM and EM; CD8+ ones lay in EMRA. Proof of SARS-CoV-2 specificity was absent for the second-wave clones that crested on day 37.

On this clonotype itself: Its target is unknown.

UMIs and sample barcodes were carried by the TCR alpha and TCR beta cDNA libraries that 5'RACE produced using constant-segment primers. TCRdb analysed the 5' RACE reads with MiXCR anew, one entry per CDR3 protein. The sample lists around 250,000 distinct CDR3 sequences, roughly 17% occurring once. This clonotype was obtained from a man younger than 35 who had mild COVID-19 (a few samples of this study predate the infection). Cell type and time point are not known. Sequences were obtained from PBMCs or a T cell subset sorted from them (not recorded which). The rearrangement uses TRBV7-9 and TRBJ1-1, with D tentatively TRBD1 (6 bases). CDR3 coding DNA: TGTGCCAGCAGCCTCCCGAGGGGGTGGGCTTTCTTT. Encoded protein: CASSLPRGWAFF.